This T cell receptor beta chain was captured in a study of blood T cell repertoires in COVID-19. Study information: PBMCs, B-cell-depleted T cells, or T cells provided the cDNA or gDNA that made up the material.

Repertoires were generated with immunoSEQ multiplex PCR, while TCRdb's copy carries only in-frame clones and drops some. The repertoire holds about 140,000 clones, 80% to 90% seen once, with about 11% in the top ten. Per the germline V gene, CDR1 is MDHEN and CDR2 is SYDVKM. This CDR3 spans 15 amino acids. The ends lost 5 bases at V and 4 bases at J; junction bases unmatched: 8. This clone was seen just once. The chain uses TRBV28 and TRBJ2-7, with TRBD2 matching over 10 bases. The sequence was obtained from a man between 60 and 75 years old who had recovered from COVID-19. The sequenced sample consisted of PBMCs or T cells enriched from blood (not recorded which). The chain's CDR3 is CASSPRGSGRYEQYF. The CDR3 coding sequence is TGTGCCAGCAGTCCCCGGGGTAGCGGGAGGTACGAGCAGTACTTC.